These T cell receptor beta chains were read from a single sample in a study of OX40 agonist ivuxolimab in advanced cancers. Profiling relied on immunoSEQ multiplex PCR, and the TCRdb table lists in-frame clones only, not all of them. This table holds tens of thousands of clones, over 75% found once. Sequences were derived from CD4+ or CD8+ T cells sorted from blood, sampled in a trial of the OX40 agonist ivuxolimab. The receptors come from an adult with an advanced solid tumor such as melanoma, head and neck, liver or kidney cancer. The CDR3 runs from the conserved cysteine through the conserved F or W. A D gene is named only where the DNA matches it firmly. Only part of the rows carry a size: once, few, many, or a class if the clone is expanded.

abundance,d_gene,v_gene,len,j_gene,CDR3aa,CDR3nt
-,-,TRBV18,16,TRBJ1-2,CASSPRENSYLDGYTF,TGTGCCAGCTCACCCAGGGAGAATTCTTATCTCGATGGCTACACCTTC
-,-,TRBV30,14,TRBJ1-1,CAWSSWGRGTEAFF,TGTGCCTGGAGCAGTTGGGGCCGTGGAACTGAAGCTTTCTTT
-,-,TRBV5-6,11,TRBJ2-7,CASSYSYEQYF,TGTGCCAGCAGTTACTCCTACGAGCAGTACTTC
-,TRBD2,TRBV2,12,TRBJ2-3,CASTGGTDTQYF,TGTGCCAGCACGGGGGGGACAGATACGCAGTATTTT
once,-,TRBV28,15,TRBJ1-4,CASSPLRATNEKLFF,TGTGCCAGCAGCCCACTCCGGGCAACTAATGAAAAACTGTTTTTT
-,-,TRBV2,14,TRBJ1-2,CASRGEGRNYGYTF,TGTGCCAGCAGGGGAGAGGGGCGGAATTATGGCTACACCTTC
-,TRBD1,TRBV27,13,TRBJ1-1,CASGWTGRTEAFF,TGTGCCAGCGGGTGGACAGGAAGAACTGAAGCTTTCTTT
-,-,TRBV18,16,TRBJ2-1,CASSPRDRLSYNEQFF,TGTGCCAGCTCACCGAGGGACCGACTCTCCTACAATGAGCAGTTCTTC
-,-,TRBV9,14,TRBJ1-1,CASSVVSGNTEAFF,TGTGCCAGCAGCGTAGTTTCCGGGAACACTGAAGCTTTCTTT
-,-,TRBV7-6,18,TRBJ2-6,CASSPGTRLFSGANVLTF,TGTGCCAGCAGCCCCGGGACACGGCTATTCTCTGGGGCCAACGTCCTGACTTTC
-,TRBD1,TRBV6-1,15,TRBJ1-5,CASSDGTGGVQPQHF,TGTGCCAGCAGTGACGGGACAGGGGGAGTTCAGCCCCAGCATTTT
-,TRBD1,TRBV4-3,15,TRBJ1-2,CASSQDTWTGPTLTF,TGCGCCAGCAGCCAAGATACCTGGACAGGGCCCACCCTCACCTTC
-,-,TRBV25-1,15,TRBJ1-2,CASSDLIGLVRGYTF,TGTGCCAGCAGTGACCTGATCGGGTTAGTGAGAGGCTACACCTTC
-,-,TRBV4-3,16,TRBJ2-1,CASSQARQEWHNEQFF,TGCGCCAGCAGCCAGGCCCGGCAGGAATGGCACAATGAGCAGTTCTTC
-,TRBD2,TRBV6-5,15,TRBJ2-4,CASSWTSGAKNIQYF,TGTGCCAGCAGCTGGACTAGCGGAGCCAAAAACATTCAGTACTTC
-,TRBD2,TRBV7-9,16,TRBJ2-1,CASSLNSGRAYNEQFF,TGTGCCAGCAGCCTTAATAGCGGGAGGGCCTACAATGAGCAGTTCTTC
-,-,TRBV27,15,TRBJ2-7,CASSLSGGGGYEQYF,TGTGCCAGCAGTTTAAGTGGAGGGGGGGGATACGAGCAGTACTTC
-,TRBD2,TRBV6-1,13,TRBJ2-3,CVIAGGSTDTQYF,TGTGTAATAGCGGGCGGGAGCACAGATACGCAGTATTTT
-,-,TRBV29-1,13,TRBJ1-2,CSVEEADVGGYTF,TGCAGCGTTGAAGAGGCGGACGTGGGTGGCTACACCTTC
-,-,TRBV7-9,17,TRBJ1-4,CASSSTGFSATNEKLFF,TGTGCCAGCAGCTCCACAGGGTTTAGTGCAACTAATGAAAAACTGTTTTTT
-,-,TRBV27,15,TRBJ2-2,CASTGSFANTGELFF,TGTGCCAGCACTGGGTCTTTCGCGAACACCGGGGAGCTGTTTTTT
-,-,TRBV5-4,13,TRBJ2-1,CASSLVLDNEQFF,TGTGCCAGCAGCTTGGTGCTAGACAATGAGCAGTTCTTC
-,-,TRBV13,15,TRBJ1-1,CASSLIQGMNTEAFF,TGTGCCAGCAGCTTAATACAGGGAATGAACACTGAAGCTTTCTTT
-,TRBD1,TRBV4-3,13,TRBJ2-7,CASSQDPGQKQYF,TGCGCCAGCAGCCAAGATCCGGGACAGAAACAGTACTTC
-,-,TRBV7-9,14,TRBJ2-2,CASSEERWGGELFF,TGTGCCAGCAGCGAGGAACGTTGGGGCGGGGAGCTGTTTTTT
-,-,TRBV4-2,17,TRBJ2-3,CASSQDPSLARTDTQYF,TGTGCCAGCAGCCAAGATCCCTCCTTGGCCCGCACAGATACGCAGTATTTT
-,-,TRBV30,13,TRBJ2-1,CAWRAPAWDEQFF,TGTGCCTGGAGGGCCCCAGCATGGGATGAGCAGTTCTTC
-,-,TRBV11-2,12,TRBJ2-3,CASSHLTDTQYF,TGTGCCAGCAGCCATCTTACTGATACGCAGTATTTT
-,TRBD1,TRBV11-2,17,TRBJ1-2,CASSLGQGGAAARGYTF,TGTGCCAGCAGCTTAGGTCAGGGGGGCGCGGCCGCTCGTGGCTACACCTTC
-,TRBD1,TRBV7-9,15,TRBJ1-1,CASSFLDTGDTEAFF,TGTGCCAGCAGCTTTTTAGATACAGGGGACACTGAAGCTTTCTTT
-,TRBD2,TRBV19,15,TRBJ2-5,CASSPTGTSGETQYF,TGTGCCAGTAGTCCGACCGGGACTAGCGGAGAGACCCAGTACTTC
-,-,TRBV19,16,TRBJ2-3,CASSQPPGLGRDTQYF,TGTGCCAGTAGTCAACCGCCGGGCCTAGGACGAGATACGCAGTATTTT
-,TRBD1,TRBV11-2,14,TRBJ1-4,CASSPDRGNEKLFF,TGTGCCAGCAGTCCCGACAGGGGTAATGAAAAACTGTTTTTT
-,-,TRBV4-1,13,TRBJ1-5,CASSHSTNQPQHF,TGCGCCAGCAGCCACTCCACCAATCAGCCCCAGCATTTT
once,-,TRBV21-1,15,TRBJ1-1,CASSKFASLNTEAFF,TGTGCCAGCAGCAAATTCGCCTCCCTGAACACTGAAGCTTTCTTT
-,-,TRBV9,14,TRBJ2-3,CASSISLPTDTQYF,TGTGCCAGCAGCATTAGTCTACCTACAGATACGCAGTATTTT
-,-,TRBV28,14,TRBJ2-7,CASSLARGYYEQYF,TGTGCCAGCAGTTTAGCGCGTGGGTACTACGAGCAGTACTTC
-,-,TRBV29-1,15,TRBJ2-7,CSVVFSGAASYEQYF,TGCAGCGTTGTGTTTTCGGGAGCTGCCTCCTACGAGCAGTACTTC
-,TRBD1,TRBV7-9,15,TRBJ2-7,CASSPRDRETYEQYF,TGTGCCAGCAGCCCCCGGGACAGGGAGACCTACGAGCAGTACTTC
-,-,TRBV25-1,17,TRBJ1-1,CASSRISGGGMNTEAFF,TGTGCCAGCAGTAGGATCAGTGGGGGGGGCATGAACACTGAAGCTTTCTTT
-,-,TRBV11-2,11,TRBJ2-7,CASRLRNEQYF,TGTGCCAGCAGACTTAGGAACGAGCAGTACTTC
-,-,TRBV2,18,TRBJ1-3,CASSEAPQAEVKEDTIYF,TGTGCCAGCAGTGAAGCGCCCCAGGCGGAGGTTAAGGAGGACACCATATATTTT
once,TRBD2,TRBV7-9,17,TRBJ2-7,CASSLEYGAGGTYEQYF,TGTGCCAGCAGCTTAGAATACGGCGCGGGGGGGACCTACGAGCAGTACTTC
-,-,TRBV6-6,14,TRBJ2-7,CASRWSLQTYEQYF,TGTGCCAGCCGTTGGTCGCTCCAGACCTACGAGCAGTACTTC
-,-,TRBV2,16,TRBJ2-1,CASRPRDFSSYNEQFF,TGTGCCAGCAGGCCCCGGGACTTTAGCTCCTACAATGAGCAGTTCTTC
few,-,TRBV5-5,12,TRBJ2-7,CASSATGYEQYF,TGTGCCAGCAGCGCGACAGGCTACGAGCAGTACTTC
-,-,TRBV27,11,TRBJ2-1,CASSSPNEQFF,TGTGCCAGCAGTTCCCCCAATGAGCAGTTCTTC
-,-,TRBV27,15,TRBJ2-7,CASSPSEQGPYEQYF,TGTGCCAGCAGTCCGTCGGAACAGGGACCGTACGAGCAGTACTTC
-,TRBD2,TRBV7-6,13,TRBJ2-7,CASSTAGGYEQYF,TGTGCCAGCAGCACAGCGGGAGGCTACGAGCAGTACTTC
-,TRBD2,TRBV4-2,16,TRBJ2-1,CASSQVTSGRLSEQFF,TGTGCCAGCAGCCAAGTAACTAGCGGGAGGCTAAGTGAGCAGTTCTTC
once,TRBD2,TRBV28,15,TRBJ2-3,CASSFLAGGPGTQYF,TGTGCCAGCAGTTTCCTAGCGGGAGGGCCAGGGACGCAGTATTTT
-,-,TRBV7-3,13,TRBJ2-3,CASSLKNTDTQYF,TGTGCCAGCAGCTTAAAGAACACAGATACGCAGTATTTT
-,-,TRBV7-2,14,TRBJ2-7,CASSWDPSSYEQYF,TGTGCCAGCAGCTGGGACCCAAGCTCCTACGAGCAGTACTTC
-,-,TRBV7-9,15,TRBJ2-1,CASSSDGLADNEQFF,TGTGCCAGCAGCTCCGACGGCCTCGCTGACAATGAGCAGTTCTTC
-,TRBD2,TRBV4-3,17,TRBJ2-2,CASSQDSLAGGTGELFF,TGCGCCAGCAGCCAAGATAGTCTAGCGGGGGGCACCGGGGAGCTGTTTTTT